Listed here are 32 T cell receptor beta chains from one sample, sequenced in a study of T-cell memory formation after mild COVID-19. TCRdb re-called the 5' RACE reads with MiXCR, one entry per CDR3 protein. This table holds about 320,000 distinct CDR3 sequences, around 15% found once. The material sequenced was PBMCs or a T cell subset sorted from them (not recorded which). Receptors were obtained from a man between 18 and 35 years old who had mild COVID-19 (a few samples of this study predate the infection). Cell type and time point are not known.

The V gene is TRBV6-5, the J gene TRBJ2-5; 7 bases match TRBD1. The CDR3 loop spans 15 amino acids. V trimming: 6 bases; J trimming: 2 bases; junction bases outside the gene matches: 9. Germline CDR1 MNHEY, CDR2 SVGAGI. CDR3: CASSQLQGNQETQYF. In DNA, the CDR3 is TGTGCCAGCAGCCAGCTACAGGGGAATCAAGAGACCCAGTACTTC.

The chain couples TRBV4-1 to TRBJ2-3; TRBD1 matches 8 bases. V was pared by 1 base and J by 6 bases, with 6 bases of the junction left unmatched. This CDR3 region has 15 residues. Germline assignment: CDR1 MGHRA and CDR2 YSYEKL. This CDR3 reads CASSQGGQGWDTQYF. The DNA of the CDR3 is TGCGCCAGCAGCCAAGGTGGACAGGGCTGGGATACGCAGTATTTT.

V and J are TRBV6-1 and TRBJ1-1; D remains unclear. The CDR3 length is 16 residues. Trimming cost V 2 bases and J 2 bases, with 15 bases left between them. In germline, CDR1 is MNHNS, CDR2 SASEGT. The CDR3 here is CASSETPRGDNTEAFF. In DNA form, the CDR3 reads TGTGCCAGCAGTGAAACCCCCCGAGGAGATAACACTGAAGCTTTCTTT.

For the CDR3, the DNA is TGCAGCGGGGGACAGGCGAACTATGGCTACACCTTC. This sequence encodes CSGGQANYGYTF. The V call is TRBV29-1, the J call TRBJ1-2, with 8 bases fitting TRBD1. From germline, CDR1 is SQVTM and CDR2 ANQGSEA. The CDR3 totals 12 residues. J gave up 2 bases and V 7 bases, and 3 bases lay outside the gene matches.

CDR3 in DNA: TGTGCCAGCACTCGTGCGGTGCCCTCGAACACTGAAGCTTTCTTT. Its translation: CASTRAVPSNTEAFF. The chain has TRBV6-8 and TRBJ1-1; unclear D gene. This CDR3 contains 15 residues. Germline V gene data show CDR1 as MNHGY and CDR2 as SAAAGT. V shed 7 bases and J shed 1 base, with 16 bases lying between them.

This clonotype was detected a few times. The V call is TRBV27, the J call TRBJ2-5; D unclear. V dropped 5 bases and J dropped 0 bases, with 7 bases sitting between them. The CDR3 covers 13 residues. Germline loops: CDR1 MNHEY, CDR2 SMNVEV (reference sequence). CDR3 in DNA: TGTGCCAGCAGTACGAGGTACCAAGAGACCCAGTACTTC. Encoded protein: CASSTRYQETQYF.

The chain combines TRBV7-9 with TRBJ1-2; D is ambiguous. With 1 base removed from V and 8 bases from J, the gap between germline ends came to 8 bases. The germline V gene encodes CDR1 SEHNR and CDR2 FQNEAQ (reference sequence). CDR3 length: 12 residues. The CDR3 loop is CASSLDGGGYTF. For the CDR3, the DNA is TGTGCCAGCAGCTTAGATGGCGGCGGCTACACCTTC.

The V and J genes are TRBV10-3 and TRBJ2-7; TRBD2 matches 7 bases. CDR1 is ENHRY, CDR2 SYGVKD, per germline. The CDR3 contains 13 residues. After removal of 4 bases from V and 1 base from J, the junction contained 1 base not matched to a gene. The CDR3 bases are TGTGCCATCAGTGCGGGGGGTTCCTACGAGCAGTACTTC. It translates to CAISAGGSYEQYF.

This clonotype showed up many times. The rearrangement joins TRBV10-3 to TRBJ2-7; perhaps TRBD1 as D (6 bases). Germline lookup yields CDR1 ENHRY and CDR2 SYGVKD. The ends were cut back, 0 bases at V and 0 bases at J, with 6 bases in the middle. The CDR3 sequence is 14 residues long. This CDR3 is CAISESDSSYEQYF. Written as DNA, the CDR3 is TGTGCCATCAGTGAGTCGGACAGCTCCTACGAGCAGTACTTC.

This clonotype was seen a few times. V gene TRBV7-2 combines with J gene TRBJ2-1; TRBD2 agrees at 7 bases. The CDR3 length is 16 residues. V lost 5 bases and J lost 2; bases outside the gene matches: 9. Germline V gene data show CDR1 as SGHTA and CDR2 as FQGNSA. CDR3 nucleotide sequence: TGTGCCAGCAGCGCAGACCTAGCGGAGCCCTACAATGAGCAGTTCTTC. Translating it yields CASSADLAEPYNEQFF.

The sample holds a few counts of this clonotype. V is TRBV20-1 and J is TRBJ2-1; 9 bases agree with TRBD1. The CDR3 is 12 residues long. V dropped 6 bases and J dropped 9; count of bases not matched to a gene: 6. Germline V CDR1 and CDR2: DFQATT, SNEGSKA (reference sequence). The CDR3 nucleotides are TGCAGTGCCCGGGACAGGGTCGGTGAGCAGTTCTTC. Translation gives CSARDRVGEQFF.

There are a few counts of this clonotype. The V gene is TRBV6-2 or TRBV6-3, the J gene TRBJ2-2, with 8 positions matching TRBD1. Germline trimming cut 6 bases from V and 0 bases from J; bases unmatched to any gene: 6. The CDR3 has 16 residues. Looked up from germline, CDR1 is MNHEY and CDR2 is SVGEGT. The CDR3 DNA reads as TGTGCCAGCAGCGGGCCGGGACAGGCGAACACCGGGGAGCTGTTTTTT. Translated, it gives CASSGPGQANTGELFF.

Concerning this clonotype itself: This may arise from a read error, as a much more abundant clone is one base away. The gene calls are TRBV15 and TRBJ1-5; no clear D gene. Trimming stripped 0 bases from V and 4 bases from J, with 1 base between. Germline V CDR1 and CDR2: LNHNV, YYDKDF (reference sequence). CDR3 size: 12 residues. The CDR3 DNA sequence: TGTGCCACCAGCAGAGAAAATCAGCCCCAGCATTTT. Translation gives CATSRENQPQHF.

This clonotype appeared a few times. The CDR3 nucleotides read TGTGCCAGCAGTTACTCGGAGGACACTGAAGCTTTCTTT. It codes for CASSYSEDTEAFF. The chain carries TRBV6-6 and TRBJ1-1; D gene uncertain. Per the germline V gene, CDR1 is MNHNY and CDR2 is SVGAGI (reference sequence). V shed 0 bases and J shed 3 bases, with 5 bases lying between them. This CDR3 region has 13 residues.

CDR3 sequence: CASYSAETGRNQPQHF. The CDR3 coding sequence is TGTGCCAGTTATAGTGCCGAGACAGGGAGAAATCAGCCCCAGCATTTT. The chain links TRBV19 to TRBJ1-5, with 7 bases identical to TRBD1. The V gene's germline CDR1 is LNHDA and CDR2 SQIVND (reference sequence). The length of the CDR3 is 16 residues. V trimming: 8 bases; J trimming: 4 bases; junction bases outside the gene matches: 14.

The chain links TRBV20-1 to TRBJ2-3; D unresolved. The germline V gene has CDR1 DFQATT and CDR2 SNEGSKA (reference sequence). This CDR3 has 13 amino acids. V was pared by 6 bases and J by 6 bases, with 16 bases between. The CDR3 DNA follows: TGCAGTGCGTTCGCCGTTAGGCACGATACGCAGTATTTT. Translated: CSAFAVRHDTQYF.

This chain uses TRBV30 with TRBJ2-5; 7 positions match TRBD1. V was clipped by 4 bases and J by 4 bases; unmatched bases: 3. Germline lookup yields CDR1 GTSNPN and CDR2 SVGIG (reference sequence). This CDR3 is built from 12 residues. In DNA form, the CDR3 reads TGTGCCTGGACGGCAGGGGGAGAGACCCAGTACTTC. This gives the protein CAWTAGGETQYF.

The CDR3 reads CSARGLAVYNEQFF. CDR3 coding DNA: TGCAGTGCTAGGGGACTAGCGGTGTACAATGAGCAGTTCTTC. The chain couples TRBV20-1 to TRBJ2-1; TRBD2 matches 11 bases. This CDR3 contains 14 residues. Germline-derived CDR1 and CDR2 are DFQATT and SNEGSKA (reference sequence). The V gene end was trimmed by 3 bases and the J gene end by 4 bases; junction bases not matched to a gene: 2.

V and J are TRBV28 and TRBJ2-7; the D gene is possibly TRBD2 (6 bases). V lost 2 bases to trimming and J lost 0 bases, with 14 bases between them. CDR3 length equals 16 residues. Germline values: CDR1 MDHEN, CDR2 SYDVKM. CDR3 sequence (DNA): TGTGCCAGCAGTTTAATCCAGGGACTTACCTCCTACGAGCAGTACGTC. This sequence encodes CASSLIQGLTSYEQYV.

This clonotype has just a few counts. This chain links TRBV7-2 with TRBJ2-6; D is undetermined. Germline assignment: CDR1 SGHTA and CDR2 FQGNSA. V gave up 0 bases and J gave up 2 bases, with 8 bases separating them. This CDR3 has 16 residues. CDR3 sequence reads: CASSLALGTGANVLTF. The CDR3 bases are TGTGCCAGCAGCTTAGCGCTGGGGACTGGGGCCAACGTCCTGACTTTC.

The chain employs TRBV11-2 and TRBJ2-7; 12 bases are shared with TRBD1. Germline trimming cut 0 bases from V and 5 bases from J; bases unmatched to any gene: 8. From germline, CDR1 is SGHAT and CDR2 FQNNGV. The CDR3 covers 17 residues. DNA for the CDR3: TGTGCCAGCAGCTTAGATATGTGGGACAGGGGGCCCCACGAGCAGTACGTC. It translates to CASSLDMWDRGPHEQYV.

The chain couples TRBV6-5 to TRBJ1-1; D uncertain. CDR1 and CDR2 (germline): MNHEY, SVGAGI. The CDR3 consists of 13 residues. Trimming pared 8 bases from V and 4 bases from J, leaving 14 bases between. CDR3 region: CASGPSLLTEAFF. The CDR3 nucleotides are TGTGCCAGCGGGCCGTCTCTTCTCACTGAAGCTTTCTTT.

V and J are TRBV20-1 and TRBJ1-1; no firm D call. Germline assignment: CDR1 DFQATT and CDR2 SNEGSKA (reference sequence). There are 13 residues in the CDR3. V shed 5 bases and J shed 0 bases, with 10 bases lying between them. CDR3 in DNA: TGCAGTGCTCCACGGGAGCTGAACACTGAAGCTTTCTTT. It encodes CSAPRELNTEAFF.

This clonotype was seen more than once but under ten times. The chain is built from TRBV5-1 and TRBJ1-2, with a possible D match to TRBD1 (5 bases). Deletions cut 3 bases from V and 0 bases from J, with 9 bases between. The CDR3 is 14 amino acids. CDR1 is SGHRS and CDR2 is YFSETQ in the germline V gene. CDR3 sequence: CASSWDRTNYGYTF. The CDR3 nucleotides are TGCGCCAGCAGCTGGGACCGAACTAACTATGGCTACACCTTC.

DNA for the CDR3: TGTGCCAGCACCCGAAGTGGGCCCTCAGATACGCAGTATTTT. Residues: CASTRSGPSDTQYF. This chain connects TRBV9 to TRBJ2-3; D is ambiguous. Germline CDR1 is SGDLS and CDR2 is YYNGEE. The V end lost 6 bases, the J end lost 4 bases, and 15 bases lay between the germline ends. This CDR3 has 14 residues. Variable domain in full (rest from reference TRBV9 and TRBJ2-3): DSGVTQTPKHLITATGQRVTLRCSPRSGDLSVYWYQQSLDQGLQFLIQYYNGEERAKGNILERFSAQQFPDLHSELNLSSLELGDSALYFCASTRSGPSDTQYFGPGTRLTVL.

Remarks on this clonotype: This may come from a read error, since a much larger clone is one base off. The V and J genes are TRBV4-1 and TRBJ2-4, with D uncertain. CDR1 and CDR2 (germline): MGHRA, YSYEKL. CDR3 length: 15 amino acids. CDR3 protein: CDSSPDWTLKDIQYF. CDR3 sequence (DNA): TGCGACAGCAGCCCAGATTGGACCCTAAAGGACATTCAGTACTTC.

The V and J genes are TRBV11-3 and TRBJ2-2, with D possibly being TRBD2 (7 bases). The CDR3 spans 17 residues. Per the germline V gene, CDR1 is SGHNT and CDR2 is YENEEA. The V and J ends lost 5 bases and 1 base respectively, with 17 bases between them. CDR3 in DNA: TGTGCCAGCAGCCACCACTCGGGGGGCTGGAACACCGGGGAGCTGTTTTTT. It specifies CASSHHSGGWNTGELFF.

This clonotype was recorded many times. This chain connects TRBV6-1 to TRBJ1-5; 10 bases match TRBD1. There are 15 residues in the CDR3. Per germline, CDR1 MNHNS and CDR2 SASEGT. The J segment lost 10 bases and the V segment lost 5 bases, leaving 11 bases of the junction unmatched. The CDR3 here is CASSRGGQGVYPQHF. CDR3 in DNA: TGTGCCAGCAGTCGAGGAGGACAGGGGGTATATCCCCAGCATTTT.

The V and J genes are TRBV6-2 or TRBV6-3 and TRBJ1-4; D is possibly TRBD1 (5 bases). This CDR3 has 13 residues. Trimming took off 6 bases at V and 8 bases at J, with 13 bases between the two ends. Germline V lookup: CDR1 MNHEY, CDR2 SVGEGT. Here the CDR3 reads CASSSFRDEKLFF. Here the CDR3 DNA reads TGTGCCAGCAGCTCATTTCGGGACGAAAAACTGTTTTTT.

This clonotype showed up just a few times. The chain employs TRBV6-5 and TRBJ1-1; D gene unclear. CDR1 and CDR2 (germline): MNHEY, SVGAGI. The CDR3 covers 11 residues. Trimming cost V 6 bases and J 0 bases, with 2 bases left between them. CDR3 in DNA: TGTGCCAGCAGGGTGAACACTGAAGCTTTCTTT. Its translation is CASRVNTEAFF.

The chain couples TRBV12-3 or TRBV12-4 to TRBJ2-3, with D possibly matching TRBD2 (5 bases). The CDR3 consists of 15 residues. V dropped 6 bases and J dropped 0 bases, with 13 bases sitting between them. CDR3: CASSRRTYSTDTQYF. CDR3 DNA: TGTGCCAGCAGCCGGAGGACTTATAGCACAGATACGCAGTATTTT.

This clonotype was counted between two and nine times. The chain uses TRBV5-1 and TRBJ1-4; perhaps TRBD1 as D (6 bases). V lost 1 base and J 3 bases, leaving 13 bases between the germline ends. Germline V lookup: CDR1 SGHRS, CDR2 YFSETQ. There are 16 residues in the CDR3. CDR3 loop: CASSLNRDAANEKLFF. DNA for the CDR3: TGCGCCAGCAGCTTGAACAGGGATGCAGCTAATGAAAAACTGTTTTTT. The complete variable domain, with remaining parts taken from reference TRBV5-1 and TRBJ1-4, reads KAGVTQTPRYLIKTRGQQVTLSCSPISGHRSVSWYQQTPGQGLQFLFEYFSETQRNKGNFPGRFSGRQFSNSRSEMNVSTLELGDSALYLCASSLNRDAANEKLFFGSGTQLSVL.